The T cell receptor beta chain under discussion was sequenced for a study of cytomegalovirus exposure and HLA in healthy donors. On the study more broadly: As released early, the data held 65 million to 90 million unique TCRs from HLA-typed donors. Study conclusions and caveats: DRB1 showed the most TCR associations and HLA-C the fewest in a later analysis, as rates varied by HLA locus.

Both 60 Vbeta primers and 13 Jbeta primers went into the PCR. The data were produced by immunoSEQ multiplex PCR, yet TCRdb's version contains in-frame clones alone and is incomplete. The repertoire holds some 130,000 clones, with roughly 60% as singletons. V gave up 3 bases and J gave up 5 bases; unmatched junction bases: 9. The germline gives CDR1 SGDLS, CDR2 YYNGEE. The CDR3 is 15 residues long. Note on this clone: Its target is unknown.

The origin of this receptor is a woman in her 40s in good health and CMV-seronegative. The chain employs TRBV9 and TRBJ1-2, with 8 bases aligning to TRBD1. The material sequenced was PBMCs. CDR3 sequence reads: CASSGRDRGYYGYTF. As DNA, the CDR3 is TGTGCCAGCAGCGGGCGCGACAGGGGATATTATGGCTACACCTTC.